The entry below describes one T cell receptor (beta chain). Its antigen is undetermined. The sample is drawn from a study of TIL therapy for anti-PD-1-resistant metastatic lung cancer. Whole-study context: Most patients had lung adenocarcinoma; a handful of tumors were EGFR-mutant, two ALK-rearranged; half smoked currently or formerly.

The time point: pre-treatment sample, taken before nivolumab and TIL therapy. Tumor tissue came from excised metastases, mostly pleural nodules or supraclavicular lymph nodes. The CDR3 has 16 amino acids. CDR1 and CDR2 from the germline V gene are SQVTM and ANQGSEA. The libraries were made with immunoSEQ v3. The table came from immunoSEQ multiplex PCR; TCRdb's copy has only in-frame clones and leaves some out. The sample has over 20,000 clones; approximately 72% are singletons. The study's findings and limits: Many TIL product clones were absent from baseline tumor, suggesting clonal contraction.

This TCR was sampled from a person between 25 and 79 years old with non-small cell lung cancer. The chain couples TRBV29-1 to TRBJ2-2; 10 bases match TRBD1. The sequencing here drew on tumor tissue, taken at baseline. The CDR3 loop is CAVGQGFFGHTGELFF. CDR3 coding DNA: TGCGCCGTGGGACAGGGGTTTTTCGGACACACCGGGGAGCTGTTTTTT.